One and the same sample provided the 21 T cell receptor beta chains below, sequenced in a study of OX40 agonist ivuxolimab in advanced cancers. Profiling relied on immunoSEQ multiplex PCR, and the TCRdb table lists in-frame clones only, not all of them. The sample records some 50,000 clones, approximately 83% being singletons. Material: CD4+ or CD8+ T cells sorted from blood, obtained in a trial of the OX40 agonist ivuxolimab. These TCRs come from an adult with an advanced solid tumor such as melanoma, head and neck, liver or kidney cancer.

This clone showed up just once. The V gene is TRBV15, the J gene TRBJ1-3, with TRBD1 identical over 7 bases. Germline trimming cut 4 bases from V and 4 bases from J; bases unmatched to any gene: 13. The CDR3 loop spans 17 amino acids. Germline V lookup: CDR1 LNHNV, CDR2 YYDKDF (reference sequence). The CDR3 reads CATSKGQVELVGNTIYF. The CDR3 region has the DNA TGTGCCACCAGCAAAGGACAGGTCGAGTTGGTGGGAAACACCATATATTTT.

The count of this clone is one. V and J are TRBV19 and TRBJ1-5; D perhaps matches TRBD1 (5 bases). V was pared by 2 bases and J by 1 base, with 9 bases between. The CDR3 is made up of 15 amino acids. CDR1 and CDR2 (germline): LNHDA, SQIVND (reference sequence). This chain's CDR3 is CASSIQGKSNQPQHF. The CDR3 DNA is TGTGCCAGTAGTATACAGGGTAAAAGCAATCAGCCCCAGCATTTT.

The chain carries TRBV5-1 and TRBJ1-2, with unresolved D. This CDR3 contains 14 residues. Germline V gives CDR1 SGHRS, CDR2 YFSETQ. Trimming stripped 7 bases from V and 1 base from J, with 14 bases between. CDR3 in DNA: TGCGCCAGCGCCCTATCCGGGAATAACTATGGCTACACCTTC. It specifies CASALSGNNYGYTF.

This chain joins TRBV7-2 and TRBJ2-3; 16 nucleotides match TRBD2. V shed 3 bases, J shed 4 bases, and the junction held 4 bases outside the gene matches. The germline CDR1 and CDR2 sequences are SGHTA and FQGNSA. CDR3 size: 17 residues. DNA for the CDR3: TGTGCCAGCAGCTTGGGACTAGCGGGAGGGCCTTCAGATACGCAGTATTTT. Protein: CASSLGLAGGPSDTQYF.

J is TRBJ2-7 and V is TRBV5-8, with unresolved D. The V gene's germline CDR1 is SGHTS and CDR2 YDEGEE. This CDR3 is 11 amino acids long. The germline V and J ends were trimmed by 1 base and 6 bases, with 5 bases remaining between them. CDR3 region: CASSLSVEQYF. The CDR3 DNA reads as TGTGCCAGCAGCTTGTCCGTCGAGCAGTACTTC.

The chain combines TRBV5-4 with TRBJ1-1; D might be TRBD1 (6 bases). Germline V gene lookup returns CDR1 SGHNT and CDR2 YYREEE (reference sequence). The V end was cut by 4 bases, the J end by 4 bases, with 14 bases between. CDR3 length: 14 amino acids. The CDR3 nucleotides are TGTGCCAGCAGCCGGACAGCCGAACGCACTGAAGCTTTCTTT. Residues: CASSRTAERTEAFF.

The chain combines TRBV9 with TRBJ2-1; D unclear. V was cut by 0 bases and J by 9 bases, with 22 bases left in between. Germline V lookup: CDR1 SGDLS, CDR2 YYNGEE. CDR3 size: 17 residues. Here the CDR3 reads CASSVGRTFGQRSEQFF. The DNA of the CDR3 is TGTGCCAGCAGCGTAGGTAGGACCTTCGGGCAACGGAGTGAGCAGTTCTTC.

V is TRBV6-5 and J is TRBJ2-5, with no clear D. This CDR3 spans 13 amino acids. V lost 2 bases and J lost 2, with 6 bases in between. Germline V lookup: CDR1 MNHEY, CDR2 SVGAGI. CDR3 DNA sequence: TGTGCCAGCAGTTACAGTATACAAGAGACCCAGTACTTC. Encoded protein: CASSYSIQETQYF.

This sequence joins TRBV9 and TRBJ1-2; perhaps TRBD1 as D (5 bases). The germline gives CDR1 SGDLS, CDR2 YYNGEE. This CDR3 is 16 amino acids long. The V end lost 0 bases, the J end lost 3 bases, and 15 bases lay between the germline ends. The CDR3 reads CASSVGYQRRDYGYTF. The CDR3 nucleotides are TGTGCCAGCAGCGTAGGATACCAGCGCAGGGACTATGGCTACACCTTC.

This clone is a singleton in its sample. The CDR3 DNA reads TGTGCCAGCAGCGTAGCTGGTCGCGGGAGGTTTACCGGGGAGCTGTTTTTT. This encodes CASSVAGRGRFTGELFF. J is TRBJ2-2 and V is TRBV9, with 8 bases fitting TRBD2. Losses at the gene ends were 0 bases for V and 5 bases for J; bases not matched to a gene: 9. Germline values: CDR1 SGDLS, CDR2 YYNGEE. The CDR3 is made up of 17 amino acids.

V usage is TRBV27 and J usage is TRBJ2-7, with D hard to call. The CDR3 length is 15 residues. Between the trimmed V and J ends, which lost 5 bases and 2 bases, there was a span of 16 bases. Germline CDR1 MNHEY, CDR2 SMNVEV (reference sequence). This chain's CDR3 is CASSAPWVPPYEQYF. CDR3 coding DNA: TGTGCCAGCAGTGCACCTTGGGTCCCTCCCTACGAGCAGTACTTC.

The chain has TRBV2 and TRBJ2-7; D perhaps matches TRBD1 (6 bases). The V end lost 6 bases, the J end lost 3 bases, and 9 bases lay between the germline ends. Germline V lookup: CDR1 SNHLY, CDR2 FYNNEI. The CDR3 is made up of 12 amino acids. CDR3 coding DNA: TGTGCCAGCAGGCGACAGGTCTACGAGCAGTACTTC. Encoded protein: CASRRQVYEQYF.

This sequence joins TRBV18 and TRBJ2-5, with D possibly being TRBD1 (6 bases). The V end was cut by 8 bases, the J end by 5 bases, with 15 bases between. CDR3 length: 13 residues. Germline-derived CDR1 and CDR2 are KGHSH and LQKENI. The CDR3 is CASTDSLLETQYF. The CDR3 nucleotides are TGTGCCAGCACGGACAGTCTCCTGGAGACCCAGTACTTC.

The V gene is TRBV18, the J gene TRBJ1-5; D gene unclear. There are 16 residues in the CDR3. Trimming shortened V by 3 bases and J by 3 bases, and 15 bases separated the two germline ends. Germline CDR1 and CDR2: KGHSH and LQKENI. CDR3 DNA sequence: TGTGCCAGCTCACCGGTATACGGGCGACACAATCAGCCCCAGCATTTT. Its protein is CASSPVYGRHNQPQHF.

This clone appeared once. The chain couples TRBV5-1 to TRBJ2-1, with a possible D match to TRBD2 (5 bases). This CDR3 has 11 residues. CDR1 is SGHRS and CDR2 is YFSETQ in the germline V gene. V was trimmed by 4 bases and J by 10 bases, leaving 9 bases between them. The CDR3 DNA reads TGCGCCAGCAGCCCGGGGAGAGAGCAGTTCTTC. Its protein is CASSPGREQFF.

The V call is TRBV11-3, the J call TRBJ2-7; no clear D. Trimming took off 0 bases at V and 5 bases at J, with 8 bases between the two ends. Looked up from germline, CDR1 is SGHNT and CDR2 is YENEEA. This CDR3 spans 13 amino acids. The CDR3, as DNA: TGTGCCAGCAGCTTAGATATCAAAGACGAGCAGTACTTC. Its translation: CASSLDIKDEQYF.

The CDR3 loop reads CASTPRRLADHEQYF. The CDR3 DNA reads as TGTGCCAGCACCCCACGTCGACTAGCGGACCACGAGCAGTACTTC. This rearrangement joins TRBV27 to TRBJ2-7; 9 positions agree with TRBD2. The length of the CDR3 is 15 residues. Germline CDR1 MNHEY, CDR2 SMNVEV (reference sequence). Unmatched junction bases numbered 12, after V lost 7 bases and J lost 5 bases.

The chain joins TRBV18 to TRBJ2-5, with D uncertain. Germline loops: CDR1 KGHSH, CDR2 LQKENI. CDR3 length equals 13 residues. Trimming shortened V by 4 bases and J by 0 bases, and 6 bases separated the two germline ends. The CDR3 loop reads CASSLGYQETQYF. The CDR3 nucleotides read TGTGCCAGCTCACTCGGGTACCAAGAGACCCAGTACTTC.

The chain recombines TRBV28 with TRBJ2-3; D is unresolved. The germline CDR1 and CDR2 sequences are MDHEN and SYDVKM. The CDR3 runs to 13 residues. Trimming cost V 5 bases and J 0 bases, with 6 bases left between them. The DNA for the CDR3 is TGTGCCAGCAGTCCTGGGAGCACAGATACGCAGTATTTT. Its protein is CASSPGSTDTQYF.

The rearrangement uses TRBV6-6 and TRBJ2-6; D is unclear. The CDR3 contains 16 residues. From germline, CDR1 is MNHNY and CDR2 SVGAGI (reference sequence). Between the trimmed V and J ends, which lost 6 bases and 4 bases, there was a span of 16 bases. In nucleotides, the CDR3 is TGTGCCAGCAGCCCTCGACCACCTACCGGGGCCAACGTCCTGACTTTC. As protein: CASSPRPPTGANVLTF.

The genes are TRBV19 and TRBJ2-7; TRBD2 matches 7 bases. V was clipped by 5 bases and J by 0 bases; unmatched bases: 7. There are 15 residues in the CDR3. Germline V lookup: CDR1 LNHDA, CDR2 SQIVND (reference sequence). This chain's CDR3 is CASSAPSGSSYEQYF. CDR3 DNA sequence: TGTGCCAGTAGTGCGCCTAGCGGTAGCTCCTACGAGCAGTACTTC.